The 3 T cell receptor beta chains below come from one sample, sequenced in a study of T cell responses to AZD1222 COVID-19 vaccine. Clones were sequenced by immunoSEQ multiplex PCR, and TCRdb holds only the in-frame ones, with some missing. This repertoire shows more than 150,000 clones, around 90% found once; its top ten account for over 0.85%. The sequences come from peripheral blood, collected on day 0 of AZD1222 vaccination. The receptors come from an adult in good health.

This chain connects TRBV10-3 to TRBJ1-1; 11 bases align to TRBD1. Germline CDR1 and CDR2: ENHRY and SYGVKD. This CDR3 spans 15 amino acids. The J segment lost 3 bases and the V segment lost 6 bases, leaving 6 bases of the junction unmatched. In DNA form, the CDR3 reads TGTGCCATCAGAGTAGGACAGGGGGCGTACACTGAAGCTTTCTTT. Protein sequence: CAIRVGQGAYTEAFF.

The chain carries TRBV29-1 and TRBJ2-1; D is perhaps TRBD1 or TRBD2 (5 bases each). The ends were cut back, 2 bases at V and 4 bases at J, with 18 bases in the middle. Germline V lookup: CDR1 SQVTM, CDR2 ANQGSEA. This CDR3 contains 16 residues. CDR3 loop: CSVESGNGDPYNEQFF. DNA for the CDR3: TGCAGCGTTGAATCGGGGAACGGGGACCCTTACAATGAGCAGTTCTTC.

The chain recombines TRBV7-9 with TRBJ1-1, with D hard to call. V gave up 7 bases and J gave up 1 base, with 16 bases separating them. There are 15 residues in the CDR3. Looked up from germline, CDR1 is SEHNR and CDR2 is FQNEAQ (reference sequence). CDR3 in amino acids: CASTKTGTENTEAFF. The CDR3, as DNA: TGTGCCAGCACCAAAACGGGAACAGAGAACACTGAAGCTTTCTTT.